The 15 T cell receptor beta chains below come from one sample, sequenced in a study of early T cells in non-severe SARS-CoV-2 infection. A single record per CDR3 protein comes from TCRdb applying MiXCR to the 5' RACE reads. The sample gives 55,000 to 85,000 distinct CDR3 sequences, roughly an eighth of which show up once; approximately 5% is in the top ten. Sequencing was performed on whole blood. These receptors came from an adult who was a healthcare worker with PCR-confirmed SARS-CoV-2 infection or an uninfected control (not recorded which).

The chain uses TRBV5-1 and TRBJ2-7; 7 bases line up with TRBD1. Germline values: CDR1 SGHRS, CDR2 YFSETQ. This CDR3 comprises 16 residues. V lost 4 bases to trimming and J lost 4 bases; unmatched junction nucleotides: 14. This chain's CDR3 is CASSLDGTASWYEQYF. CDR3 bases: TGCGCCAGCAGCCTGGATGGGACAGCATCCTGGTACGAGCAGTACTTC.

V and J are TRBV7-9 and TRBJ2-7; D tentatively reads TRBD1 or TRBD2 (5 bases each). CDR3 length: 17 amino acids. Germline lookup yields CDR1 SEHNR and CDR2 FQNEAQ (reference sequence). V lost 4 bases and J lost 0, with 19 bases in between. The CDR3 reads CASSSYSVGTASYEQYF. For the CDR3, the DNA is TGTGCCAGCAGCTCCTACTCTGTCGGGACGGCCTCCTACGAGCAGTACTTC.

This clonotype was recorded many times. The chain has TRBV6-5 and TRBJ2-1; 12 bases line up with TRBD2. In germline, CDR1 is MNHEY, CDR2 SVGAGI. The CDR3 is 15 residues long. The ends lost 6 bases at V and 7 bases at J; junction bases unmatched: 7. The chain's CDR3 is CASSLGLAGSNEQFF. CDR3 bases: TGTGCCAGCAGCCTCGGACTAGCGGGGTCAAATGAGCAGTTCTTC.

The sample holds a few counts of this clonotype. The chain is built from TRBV6-6 and TRBJ2-7; TRBD1 might be the D (5 bases). Germline V gene sequence: CDR1 MNHNY, CDR2 SVGAGI (reference sequence). The CDR3 has 12 residues. Trimming shortened V by 5 bases and J by 4 bases, and 9 bases separated the two germline ends. CDR3 bases: TGTGCCAGCAGTCCGCAGGGTTACGAGCAGTACTTC. Its translation: CASSPQGYEQYF.

This clonotype has more than one count but fewer than ten. The chain couples TRBV12-3 or TRBV12-4 to TRBJ2-2; D perhaps matches TRBD1 (10 bases). There are 14 residues in the CDR3. The V and J ends lost 7 bases and 9 bases respectively, with 18 bases between them. CDR3 amino acids: CASTLAGQGWELFF. The CDR3 DNA follows: TGTGCCAGCACCCTAGCGGGACAGGGGTGGGAGCTGTTTTTT.

In its sample, this clonotype was seen a few times. J is TRBJ1-2 and V is TRBV3-1; D is uncertain. The CDR3 extends over 15 amino acids. The germline V and J ends were trimmed by 3 bases and 6 bases, with 17 bases remaining between them. Looked up from germline, CDR1 is LGHDT and CDR2 is YNNKEL (reference sequence). The CDR3 DNA follows: TGTGCCAGCAGCCAGCTCAGCGGAGGGTCGAATGGCTACACCTTC. Protein sequence: CASSQLSGGSNGYTF.

In its sample, this clonotype was seen many times. V usage is TRBV29-1 and J usage is TRBJ1-1; D unclear. The V gene lost 2 bases and the J gene lost 5 bases, with 15 bases spanning the gap. The CDR3 contains 14 residues. Per germline, CDR1 SQVTM and CDR2 ANQGSEA. The CDR3 sequence: CSVETGPRRTEAFF. Written as DNA, the CDR3 is TGCAGCGTTGAAACGGGCCCGCGGCGGACTGAAGCTTTCTTT.

This clonotype was counted many times. This chain uses TRBV7-9 with TRBJ2-7, with unresolved D. V gave up 5 bases and J gave up 4 bases, with 15 bases separating them. From germline, CDR1 is SEHNR and CDR2 FQNEAQ (reference sequence). The CDR3 is 14 amino acids. The CDR3 loop reads CASSLSHSGYEQYF. The CDR3 region has the DNA TGTGCCAGCAGCCTTTCCCACTCGGGTTACGAGCAGTACTTC.

Only a few counts were recorded for this clonotype. The chain recombines TRBV28 with TRBJ1-6; maybe TRBD1 (5 bases). The CDR3 consists of 15 residues. V was trimmed by 4 bases and J by 8 bases, leaving 15 bases between them. Germline CDR1 and CDR2: MDHEN and SYDVKM. The CDR3 DNA is TGTGCCAGCAGTTCTGGGGACCGCGATTATTCACCCCTCCACTTT. Amino acid sequence: CASSSGDRDYSPLHF.

This clonotype was observed a few times. V and J are TRBV6-5 and TRBJ2-7; 10 positions agree with TRBD1. CDR1 and CDR2 from the germline V gene are MNHEY and SVGAGI. Trimming took 4 bases from V and 1 from J; bases not matched to a gene: 10. The CDR3 spans 17 residues. The CDR3 loop reads CASSSLTGTGASYEQYF. The CDR3 coding sequence is TGTGCCAGCAGTTCCTTGACCGGGACAGGGGCATCCTACGAGCAGTACTTC.

This clonotype was seen many times. V is TRBV11-2 and J is TRBJ2-5, with D perhaps TRBD1 (5 bases). The germline CDR1 and CDR2 sequences are SGHAT and FQNNGV. Between the trimmed V and J ends, which lost 4 bases and 4 bases, there was a span of 13 bases. This CDR3 comprises 14 residues. The CDR3 is CASSSPGGAETQYF. CDR3 DNA sequence: TGTGCCAGCAGCTCCCCCGGTGGGGCAGAGACCCAGTACTTC.

In its sample, this clonotype was seen a few times. The gene calls are TRBV24-1 and TRBJ2-1; 9 nucleotides agree with TRBD2. V gave up 3 bases and J gave up 7 bases; unmatched junction bases: 12. The CDR3 runs to 17 residues. CDR1 KGHDR and CDR2 SFDVKD come from the germline V gene. In DNA form, the CDR3 reads TGTGCCACCAGTGATCCGAAGGTACCTAGCGGGAAGAATGAGCAGTTCTTC. This encodes CATSDPKVPSGKNEQFF.

This clonotype has a count of ten or more. The gene calls are TRBV19 and TRBJ1-5; D is uncertain. CDR3 length: 14 residues. Germline CDR1 reads LNHDA; CDR2 reads SQIVND (reference sequence). Between the trimmed V and J ends, which lost 1 base and 6 bases, there was a span of 10 bases. The CDR3 spells CASSIVPSSQPQHF. In nucleotides, the CDR3 is TGTGCCAGTAGTATAGTGCCGTCAAGTCAGCCCCAGCATTTT. Looking up the rest from reference TRBV19 and TRBJ1-5 gives the full variable domain: DGGITQSPKYLFRKEGQNVTLSCEQNLNHDAMYWYRQDPGQGLRLIYYSQIVNDFQKGDIAEGYSVSREKKESFPLTVTSAQKNPTAFYLCASSIVPSSQPQHFGDGTRLSIL.

This clonotype has ten or more counts. The chain has TRBV5-6 and TRBJ2-3, with unresolved D. Germline V gives CDR1 SGHDT, CDR2 YYEEEE. This CDR3 has 14 residues. The V end lost 1 base, the J end lost 1 base, and 7 bases lay between the germline ends. The CDR3 sequence is CASSLLQRTDTQYF. CDR3 nucleotides: TGTGCCAGCAGCTTGTTACAGCGCACAGATACGCAGTATTTT.

At least ten counts were recorded for this clonotype. This chain links TRBV4-2 with TRBJ2-3; 7 bases line up with TRBD2. The CDR3 spans 19 residues. V lost 1 base, J lost 4 bases, and 17 bases stayed unmatched. From germline, CDR1 is LGHNA and CDR2 YNFKEQ. CDR3 amino acids: CASSQGGFSGSIGADTQYF. The CDR3 DNA sequence: TGTGCCAGCAGCCAAGGAGGGTTTAGCGGGTCTATAGGGGCAGATACGCAGTATTTT.